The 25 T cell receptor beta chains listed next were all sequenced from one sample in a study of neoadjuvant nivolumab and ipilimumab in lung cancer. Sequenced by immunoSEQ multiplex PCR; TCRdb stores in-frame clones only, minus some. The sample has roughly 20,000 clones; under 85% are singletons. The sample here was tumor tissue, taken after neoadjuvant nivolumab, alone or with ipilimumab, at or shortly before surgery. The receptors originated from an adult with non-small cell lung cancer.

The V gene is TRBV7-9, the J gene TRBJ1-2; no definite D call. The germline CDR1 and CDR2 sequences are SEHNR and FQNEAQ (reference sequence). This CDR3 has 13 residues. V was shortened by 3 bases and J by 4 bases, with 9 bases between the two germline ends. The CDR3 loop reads CASSFPGSYGYTF. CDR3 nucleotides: TGTGCCAGCAGCTTTCCGGGGAGCTATGGCTACACCTTC.

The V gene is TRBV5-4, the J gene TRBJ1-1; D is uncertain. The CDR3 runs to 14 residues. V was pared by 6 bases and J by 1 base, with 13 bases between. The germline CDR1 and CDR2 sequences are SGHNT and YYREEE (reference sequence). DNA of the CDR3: TGTGCCAGCACCCGGGCCGGTGCGAACACTGAAGCTTTCTTT. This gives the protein CASTRAGANTEAFF.

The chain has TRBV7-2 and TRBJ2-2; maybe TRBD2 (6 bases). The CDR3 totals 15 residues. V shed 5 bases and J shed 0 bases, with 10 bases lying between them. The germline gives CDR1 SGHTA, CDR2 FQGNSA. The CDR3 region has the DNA TGTGCCAGCAGCCTACGGACTACGAACACCGGGGAGCTGTTTTTT. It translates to CASSLRTTNTGELFF.

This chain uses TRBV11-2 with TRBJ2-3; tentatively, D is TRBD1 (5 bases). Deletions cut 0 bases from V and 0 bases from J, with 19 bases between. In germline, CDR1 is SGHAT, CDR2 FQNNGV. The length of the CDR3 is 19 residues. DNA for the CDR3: TGTGCCAGCAGCTTAGACCGGGCAGGGCCCCATGTGAGCACAGATACGCAGTATTTT. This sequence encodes CASSLDRAGPHVSTDTQYF.

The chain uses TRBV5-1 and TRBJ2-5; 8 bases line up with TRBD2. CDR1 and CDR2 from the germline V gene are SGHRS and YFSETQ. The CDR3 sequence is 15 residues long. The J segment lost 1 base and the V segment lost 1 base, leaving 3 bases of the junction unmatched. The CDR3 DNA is TGCGCCAGCAGCTTGACGGGGGGGACCCAAGAGACCCAGTACTTC. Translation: CASSLTGGTQETQYF.

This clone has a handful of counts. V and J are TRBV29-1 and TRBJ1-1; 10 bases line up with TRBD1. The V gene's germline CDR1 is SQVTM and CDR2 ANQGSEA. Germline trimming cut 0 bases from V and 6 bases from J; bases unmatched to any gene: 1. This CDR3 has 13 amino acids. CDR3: CSVEEGTGAEAFF. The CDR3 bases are TGCAGCGTTGAAGAAGGGACAGGGGCTGAAGCTTTCTTT. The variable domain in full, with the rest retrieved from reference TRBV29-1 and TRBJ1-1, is SAVISQKPSRDICQRGTSLTIQCQVDSQVTMMFWYRQQPGQSLTLIATANQGSEATYESGFVIDKFPISRPNLTFSTLTVSNMSPEDSSIYLCSVEEGTGAEAFFGQGTRLTVV.

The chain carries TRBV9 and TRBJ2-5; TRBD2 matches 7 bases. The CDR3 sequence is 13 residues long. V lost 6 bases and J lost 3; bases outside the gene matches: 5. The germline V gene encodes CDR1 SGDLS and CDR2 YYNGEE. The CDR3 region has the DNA TGTGCCAGCATCGCCGGGGGGAAAGAGACCCAGTACTTC. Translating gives CASIAGGKETQYF.

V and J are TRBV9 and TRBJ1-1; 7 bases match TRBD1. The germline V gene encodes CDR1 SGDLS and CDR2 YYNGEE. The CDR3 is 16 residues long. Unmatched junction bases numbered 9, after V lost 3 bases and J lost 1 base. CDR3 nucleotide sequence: TGTGCCAGCAGCGCAGCGACAGGGAGCCCGAACACTGAAGCTTTCTTT. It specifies CASSAATGSPNTEAFF.

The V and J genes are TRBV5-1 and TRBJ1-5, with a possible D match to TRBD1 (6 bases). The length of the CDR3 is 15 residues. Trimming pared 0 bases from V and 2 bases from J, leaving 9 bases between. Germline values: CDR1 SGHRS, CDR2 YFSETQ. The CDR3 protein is CASSLEGGGNQPQHF. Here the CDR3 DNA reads TGCGCCAGCAGCTTGGAGGGGGGAGGCAATCAGCCCCAGCATTTT.

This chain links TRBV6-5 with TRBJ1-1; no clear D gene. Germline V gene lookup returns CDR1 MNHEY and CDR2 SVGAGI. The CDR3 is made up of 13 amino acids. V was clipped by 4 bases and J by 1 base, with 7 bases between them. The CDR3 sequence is CASSLRRNTEAFF. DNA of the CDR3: TGTGCCAGCAGTTTGAGGAGGAACACTGAAGCTTTCTTT.

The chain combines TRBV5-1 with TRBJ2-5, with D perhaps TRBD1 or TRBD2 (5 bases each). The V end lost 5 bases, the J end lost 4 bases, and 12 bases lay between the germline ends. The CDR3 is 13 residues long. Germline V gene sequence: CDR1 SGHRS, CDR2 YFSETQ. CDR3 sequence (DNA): TGCGCCAGCAGGCCCGGGGCCACAGAGACCCAGTACTTC. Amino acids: CASRPGATETQYF.

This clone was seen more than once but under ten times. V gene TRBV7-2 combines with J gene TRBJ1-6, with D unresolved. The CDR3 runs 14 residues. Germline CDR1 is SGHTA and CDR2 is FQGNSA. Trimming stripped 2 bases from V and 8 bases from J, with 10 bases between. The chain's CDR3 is CASSLRTWDSPLHF. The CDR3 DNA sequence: TGTGCCAGCAGCTTACGGACTTGGGATTCACCCCTCCACTTT.

The CDR3 region has the DNA TGCGCCAGCAGCCAAGAAAGAGGGATCAGCAATCAGCCCCAGCATTTT. It yields the protein CASSQERGISNQPQHF. The chain couples TRBV4-3 to TRBJ1-5; unclear D gene. The V gene lost 0 bases and the J gene lost 1 base, with 10 bases spanning the gap. This CDR3 contains 16 residues. The germline V gene has CDR1 LGHNA and CDR2 YSLEER.

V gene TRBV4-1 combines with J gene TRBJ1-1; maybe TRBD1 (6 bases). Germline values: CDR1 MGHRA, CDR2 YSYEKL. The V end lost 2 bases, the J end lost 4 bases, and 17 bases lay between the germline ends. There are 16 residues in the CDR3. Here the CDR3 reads CASSQQLQGIITEAFF. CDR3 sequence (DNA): TGCGCCAGCAGCCAACAACTTCAGGGGATTATCACTGAAGCTTTCTTT.

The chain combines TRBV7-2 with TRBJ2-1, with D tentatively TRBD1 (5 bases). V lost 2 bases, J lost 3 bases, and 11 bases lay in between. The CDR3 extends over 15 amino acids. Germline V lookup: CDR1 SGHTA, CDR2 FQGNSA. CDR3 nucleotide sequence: TGTGCCAGCAGCTTAAGCAGGGTTGGCTACAATGAGCAGTTCTTC. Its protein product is CASSLSRVGYNEQFF.

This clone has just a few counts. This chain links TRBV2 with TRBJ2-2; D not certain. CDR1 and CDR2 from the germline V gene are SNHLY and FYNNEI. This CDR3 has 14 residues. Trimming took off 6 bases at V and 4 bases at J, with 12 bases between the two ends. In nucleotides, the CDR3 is TGTGCCAGCAGGATTGGCCAGCGCACCGGGGAGCTGTTTTTT. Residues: CASRIGQRTGELFF.

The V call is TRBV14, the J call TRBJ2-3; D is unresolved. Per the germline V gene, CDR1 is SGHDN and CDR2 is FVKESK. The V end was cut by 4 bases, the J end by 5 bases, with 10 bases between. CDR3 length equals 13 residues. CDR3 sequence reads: CASSPPDVDTQYF. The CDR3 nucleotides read TGTGCCAGCAGCCCCCCGGACGTAGATACGCAGTATTTT.

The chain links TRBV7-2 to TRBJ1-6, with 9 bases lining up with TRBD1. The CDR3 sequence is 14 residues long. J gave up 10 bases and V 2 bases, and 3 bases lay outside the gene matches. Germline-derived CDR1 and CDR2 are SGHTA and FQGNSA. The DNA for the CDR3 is TGTGCCAGCAGCTTAAACAGGGGGCGATCACCCCTCCACTTT. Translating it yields CASSLNRGRSPLHF.

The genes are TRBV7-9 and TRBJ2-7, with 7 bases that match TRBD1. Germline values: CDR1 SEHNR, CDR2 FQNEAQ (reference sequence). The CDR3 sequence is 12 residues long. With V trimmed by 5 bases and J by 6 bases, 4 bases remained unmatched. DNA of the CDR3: TGTGCCAGCAGCAAGGGACAGCTCGAGCAGTACTTC. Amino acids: CASSKGQLEQYF.

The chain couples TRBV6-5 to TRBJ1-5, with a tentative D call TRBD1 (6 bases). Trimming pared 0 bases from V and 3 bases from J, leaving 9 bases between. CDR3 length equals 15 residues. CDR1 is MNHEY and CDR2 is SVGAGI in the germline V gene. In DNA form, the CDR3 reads TGTGCCAGCAGTTACTCCGGGGGGGCCAATCAGCCCCAGCATTTT. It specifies CASSYSGGANQPQHF.

This CDR3 reads CASSPTRGLSTGELFF. The CDR3 DNA reads as TGTGCCAGCAGCCCCACCCGGGGGCTGAGCACCGGGGAGCTGTTTTTT. The chain carries TRBV7-2 and TRBJ2-2, with D perhaps assigned TRBD1 or TRBD2 (6 bases each). Germline-derived CDR1 and CDR2 are SGHTA and FQGNSA. Trimming took 5 bases from V and 4 from J, leaving 17 bases between them. The CDR3 has 16 residues.

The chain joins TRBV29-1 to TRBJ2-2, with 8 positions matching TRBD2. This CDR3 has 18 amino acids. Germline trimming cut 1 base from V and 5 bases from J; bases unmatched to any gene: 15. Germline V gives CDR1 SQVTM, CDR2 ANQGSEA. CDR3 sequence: CSVEAPAPSGGWTGELFF. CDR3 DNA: TGCAGCGTTGAAGCCCCAGCCCCCAGCGGGGGATGGACCGGGGAGCTGTTTTTT.

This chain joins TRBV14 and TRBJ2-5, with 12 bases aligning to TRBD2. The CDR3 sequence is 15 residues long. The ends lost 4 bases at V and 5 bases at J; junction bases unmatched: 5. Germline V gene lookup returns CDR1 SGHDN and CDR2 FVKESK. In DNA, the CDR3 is TGTGCCAGCAGCCCAGGACTAGCGGGGATGGAGACCCAGTACTTC. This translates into CASSPGLAGMETQYF.

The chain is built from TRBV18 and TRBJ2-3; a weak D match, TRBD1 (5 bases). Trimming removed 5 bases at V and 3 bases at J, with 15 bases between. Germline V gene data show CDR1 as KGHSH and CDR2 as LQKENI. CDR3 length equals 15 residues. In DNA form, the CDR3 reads TGTGCCAGCTCAACCGGTAAGGGGCGGACAGATACGCAGTATTTT. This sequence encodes CASSTGKGRTDTQYF. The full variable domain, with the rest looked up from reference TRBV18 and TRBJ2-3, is NAGVMQNPRHLVRRRGQEARLRCSPMKGHSHVYWYRQLPEEGLKFMVYLQKENIIDESGMPKERFSAEFPKEGPSILRIQQVVRGDSAAYFCASSTGKGRTDTQYFGPGTRLTVL.

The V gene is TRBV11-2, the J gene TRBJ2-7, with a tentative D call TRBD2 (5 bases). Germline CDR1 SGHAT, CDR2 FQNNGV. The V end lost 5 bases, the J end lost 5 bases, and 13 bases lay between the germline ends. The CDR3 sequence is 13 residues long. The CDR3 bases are TGTGCCAGCAGCCCCGGGCGGGCCAACGAGCAGTACTTC. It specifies CASSPGRANEQYF.